This entry describes one TCR beta chain. It has no known antigen specificity. One base away there is no much larger clone; base qualities are not given. The data stem from a study of Ad26.COV2.S vaccination and SARS-CoV-2 variants (dated by TCRdb to the early 2020s). Study-level background: Donors in the vaccine arm were drawn from COV1001, a phase I-IIa trial of Ad26.COV2.S in healthy adults that was multicentre, randomized, double-blind and placebo-controlled. Participants in the trial were split at random into five groups of five each, receiving low-dose or high-dose Ad26.COV2.S once or twice, or else placebo on both occasions. A total of around 32 samples were included in the TCR-sequenced set, comprising around 20 Ad26.COV2.S vaccine recipients, 5 placebo recipients and 8 SARS-CoV-2 convalescent individuals. Ad26.COV2.S was given intramuscularly at 5x10^10 or 1x10^11 viral particles, as a single shot or as two shots 56 days apart. Investigators remained blinded to trial group allocation during experiments and outcome assessment. TCRbeta repertoire sequencing served as the tool for gauging how specific and how broad the SARS-CoV-2-reactive T cell receptors were following Ad26.COV2.S vaccination.

Read against the paper, the sample's treatment or condition label means: around 19 received Ad26.COV2.S at low or high dose, single or two shots; several received placebo; per-sample allocation not given. Repertoires of vaccine and placebo recipients were sequenced from samples taken on day 63 after the first injection. Between 29 July and 7 August 2020, Cohort 1b enrolled about 27 adults aged 18-55 years at one site in Boston, USA. Ad26.COV2.S was a replication-incompetent adenovirus type 26 vector expressing a prefusion-stabilized SARS-CoV-2 spike protein from the original Wuhan strain. The immunoSEQ Assay was used to sequence TCRbeta CDR3 regions. After extraction, genomic DNA underwent amplification by bias-controlled multiplex PCR, followed by high-throughput sequencing. The authors processed their data as follows. To quantify the absolute abundance of each unique TCRbeta CDR3 region, sequences were collapsed and filtered. Usable DNA was measured by amplifying reference genes present in all nucleated cells, and TCRbeta template counts were normalized to that usable DNA to estimate T cell fraction. Repertoire TCRs were annotated as SARS-CoV-2-specific when V gene, CDR3 amino acid sequence and J gene were exactly matched to a known reactive TCR set. MIRA supplied the reference SARS-CoV-2 TCR set, which was filtered for enrichment in COVID-19-positive ImmuneCODE repertoires so that public or cross-reactive TCRs were removed. Drawing on the MIRA antigens, annotated TCRs were analysed further at the level of specific ORF or position within ORF. Breadth was defined as annotated unique rearrangements over total unique productive rearrangements; depth was the summed frequency of those rearrangements. Two-sided Wilcoxon rank-sum tests were applied when comparing TCR breadth between groups. TCRdb retrieved this table from immuneACCESS and kept in-frame rearrangements only. Not all clones are present; in checked studies, unresolved V genes account for under half, and no reason is known for the remainder. Clonal size and the V and J genes are those of that table, whereas D and trimming came from the DNA. The sample table holds about 400,000 clones, of which approximately 89% were seen once. Under 2% of the sample belongs to the ten largest clones.

What the study reported, not specific to this receptor: Ad26.COV2.S recipients had higher spike-specific TCR breadth than placebo recipients (P = 0.0014). According to the authors, total T cell responses may have been underestimated by the TCR breadth and depth analyses. After vaccination, spike-specific CD8+ and CD4+ T cell responses were reported to show substantial breadth. The study was not powered for comparison of responses between vaccine doses or regimens. Vaccine and placebo recipients had comparable non-spike TCR breadth, which fits with the vaccine containing only spike.

The germline V gene provides CDR1 MDHEN and CDR2 SYDVKM. The CDR3 holds 18 amino acids from the cysteine to the phenylalanine. This entry keeps only the CDR3 DNA: 54 bases, framed from base 1. V and J are trimmed by 4 bases and 1 base, and the gene matches miss 12 bases of the junction. The chain employs TRBV28 and TRBJ2-5; 10 nucleotides in the junction match TRBD2. The specimen was peripheral blood, collected in a trial of Ad26.COV2.S vaccine versus placebo. The receptor was isolated from a person aged 18-65 years who received the Ad26.COV2.S COVID-19 vaccine or a placebo. CDR3 reads: CASSSRGGTSVLQETQYF. Read as DNA, the sequence is TGTGCCAGCAGTTCCAGGGGGGGGACTAGCGTCCTCCAAGAGACCCAGTACTTC.